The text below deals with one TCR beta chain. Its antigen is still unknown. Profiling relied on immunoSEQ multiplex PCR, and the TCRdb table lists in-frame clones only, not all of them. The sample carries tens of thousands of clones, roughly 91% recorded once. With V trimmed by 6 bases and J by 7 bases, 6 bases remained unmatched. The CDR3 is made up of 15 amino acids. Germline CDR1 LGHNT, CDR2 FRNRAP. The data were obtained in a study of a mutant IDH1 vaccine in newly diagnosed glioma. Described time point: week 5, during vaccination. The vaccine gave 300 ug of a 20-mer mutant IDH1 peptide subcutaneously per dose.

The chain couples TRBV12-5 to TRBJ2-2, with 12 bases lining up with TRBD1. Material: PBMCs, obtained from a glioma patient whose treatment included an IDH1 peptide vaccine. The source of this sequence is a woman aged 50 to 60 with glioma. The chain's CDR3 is CASGLGQGAGGELFF. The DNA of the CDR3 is TGTGCTAGTGGCCTGGGACAGGGGGCTGGCGGGGAGCTGTTTTTT.